Following are 10 T cell receptor beta chains from one sample sequenced in a study of shared clonotypes between healthy human individuals. Repertoires were generated with immunoSEQ multiplex PCR, while TCRdb's copy carries only in-frame clones and drops some. The sample includes roughly 1,100,000 clones, about three quarters of them seen just once. Source material: memory CD4+ T cells sorted from blood. Regarding subset: CD45RA-negative fraction. Every receptor here comes from a man between 18 and 35 years old in good health.

The chain uses TRBV27 and TRBJ1-6, with D unresolved. The CDR3 is 16 residues long. Per the germline V gene, CDR1 is MNHEY and CDR2 is SMNVEV (reference sequence). V shed 5 bases and J shed 3 bases, with 14 bases lying between them. CDR3 sequence (DNA): TGTGCCAGCAGTCCGGACCGTCTCGGCTATAATTCACCCCTCCACTTT. It yields the protein CASSPDRLGYNSPLHF.

This clone has just one count. The chain carries TRBV28 and TRBJ1-4, with TRBD1 matching 9 bases. The V gene's germline CDR1 is MDHEN and CDR2 SYDVKM. The CDR3 runs to 16 residues. Trimming cost V 4 bases and J 10 bases; bases outside gene matches: 13. The CDR3 region is CASSSGSGQGIRKLFF. Here the CDR3 DNA reads TGTGCCAGCAGTTCCGGGTCGGGACAGGGTATAAGAAAACTGTTTTTT.

The J gene is TRBJ1-3, the V gene TRBV18; weak D call: TRBD1 (5 bases). The CDR3 has 15 amino acids. From germline, CDR1 is KGHSH and CDR2 LQKENI. The V end was cut by 2 bases, the J end by 0 bases, with 8 bases between. The CDR3 region has the DNA TGTGCCAGCTCACCAACGACAGTCTCTGGAAACACCATATATTTT. As protein: CASSPTTVSGNTIYF.

The rearrangement links TRBV25-1 to TRBJ1-5; TRBD1 is a possible D gene (5 bases). This CDR3 spans 14 amino acids. With 4 bases removed from V and 3 bases from J, the gap between germline ends came to 10 bases. Per germline, CDR1 MGHDK and CDR2 SYGVNS. CDR3 in amino acids: CASSVSGTNQPQHF. The CDR3 DNA reads TGTGCCAGCAGTGTTTCCGGGACCAATCAGCCCCAGCATTTT.

V and J are TRBV5-1 and TRBJ2-7; 12 bases agree with TRBD2. V gave up 7 bases and J gave up 9 bases; unmatched junction bases: 14. Germline-derived CDR1 and CDR2 are SGHRS and YFSETQ. This CDR3 has 15 residues. The CDR3 sequence: CASSPQTSGSIVQYF. CDR3 nucleotides: TGCGCCAGCTCCCCGCAGACTAGCGGGAGTATCGTGCAGTACTTC.

The rearrangement uses TRBV7-9 and TRBJ2-7; the D gene is possibly TRBD2 (6 bases). Trimming cost V 3 bases and J 3 bases, with 9 bases left between them. The CDR3 is made up of 13 amino acids. Germline CDR1 reads SEHNR; CDR2 reads FQNEAQ (reference sequence). CDR3 in DNA: TGTGCCAGCAGCTTCAACGGGGGCTACGAGCAGTACTTC. It is translated as CASSFNGGYEQYF. Combining the CDR3 with reference TRBV7-9 and TRBJ2-7 gives the whole variable domain DTGVSQNPRHKITKRGQNVTFRCDPISEHNRLYWYRQTLGQGPEFLTYFQNEAQLEKSRLLSDRFSAERPKGSFSTLEIQRTEQGDSAMYLCASSFNGGYEQYFGPGTRLTVT.

This clone was counted only a few times. The chain recombines TRBV6-6 with TRBJ2-5, with D possibly matching TRBD1 (6 bases). The CDR3 length is 14 residues. The V gene's germline CDR1 is MNHNY and CDR2 SVGAGI (reference sequence). V dropped 4 bases and J dropped 0 bases, with 9 bases sitting between them. The DNA for the CDR3 is TGTGCCAGCAGTTCCACAGGGTACCAAGAGACCCAGTACTTC. It codes for CASSSTGYQETQYF.

The J gene is TRBJ2-2, the V gene TRBV2; TRBD1 is a possible D gene (6 bases). The germline CDR1 and CDR2 sequences are SNHLY and FYNNEI. CDR3 length: 14 residues. The V and J ends lost 7 bases and 2 bases respectively, with 11 bases between them. CDR3 in amino acids: CASKTGPNTGELFF. The CDR3 nucleotides are TGTGCCAGCAAAACAGGGCCAAACACCGGGGAGCTGTTTTTT.

This clone appeared a few times. The V gene is TRBV11-2, the J gene TRBJ2-3; 7 bases fit TRBD2. Germline V gene data show CDR1 as SGHAT and CDR2 as FQNNGV. The CDR3 sequence is 14 residues long. V was pared by 4 bases and J by 0 bases, with 1 base of the junction left unmatched. The CDR3 nucleotides are TGTGCCAGCAGCTATAGCGGGAGCACAGATACGCAGTATTTT. It codes for CASSYSGSTDTQYF. Looking up the rest from reference TRBV11-2 and TRBJ2-3 gives the full variable domain: EAGVAQSPRYKIIEKRQSVAFWCNPISGHATLYWYQQILGQGPKLLIQFQNNGVVDDSQLPKDRFSAERLKGVDSTLKIQPAKLEDSAVYLCASSYSGSTDTQYFGPGTRLTVL.

The chain links TRBV11-2 to TRBJ1-3; D unresolved. Germline CDR1 SGHAT, CDR2 FQNNGV. CDR3 length equals 15 residues. Trimming took 5 bases from V and 4 from J, leaving 15 bases between them. CDR3 coding DNA: TGTGCCAGCAGCCCAAGTGGGCTGGGAGGAAACACCATATATTTT. It encodes CASSPSGLGGNTIYF.